This TCR beta chain is drawn from a study of T-cell reconstitution after alpha-beta-depleted transplantation in children. Germline assignment: CDR1 SGHTA and CDR2 FQGNSA. This CDR3 contains 14 residues. V gave up 5 bases and J gave up 5 bases, with 15 bases separating them. This clonotype was counted a few times. This sample's TCRbeta library carried unique molecular identifier barcodes. TCRdb reprocessed the PCR reads with MiXCR, giving one entry per CDR3 protein. The data hold about 460,000 distinct CDR3 sequences, with approximately 12% observed a single time. This clonotype originated in a human donor who donated a stem cell graft to a child with combined immunodeficiency. This chain connects TRBV7-2 to TRBJ2-5; the D gene is possibly TRBD1 (5 bases). Sequencing was performed on PBMCs from the stem cell graft donor, taken from the stem cell graft. This CDR3 is CASSRPGYLETQYF. The CDR3 coding sequence is TGTGCCAGCAGCCGACCAGGGTATCTGGAGACCCAGTACTTC.